Following are 18 T cell receptor beta chains from one sample sequenced in a study of graft-versus-host responses after intestinal transplantation. Assay used: immunoSEQ multiplex PCR; TCRdb lists only in-frame clones, some missing. The repertoire holds 45,000 to 50,000 clones, with about 93% as singletons. The sample was PBMCs, taken more than 750 days after a first intestinal transplant, on the day of a second. All receptors come from a human patient who received an intestinal transplant, so some T cells may come from the graft donor.

This clone came up a few times. The V gene is TRBV6-1, the J gene TRBJ2-7, with 14 nucleotides matching TRBD2. V trimming: 2 bases; J trimming: 4 bases; junction bases outside the gene matches: 4. Germline V gene lookup returns CDR1 MNHNS and CDR2 SASEGT. The CDR3 loop spans 16 amino acids. The chain's CDR3 is CASSEIGTSGSYEQYF. Written as DNA, the CDR3 is TGTGCCAGCAGTGAAATAGGGACTAGCGGGAGTTACGAGCAGTACTTC.

This clone was seen a single time. This chain connects TRBV9 to TRBJ2-1, with TRBD2 matching 12 bases. Germline trimming cut 6 bases from V and 8 bases from J; bases unmatched to any gene: 9. Germline lookup yields CDR1 SGDLS and CDR2 YYNGEE. The CDR3 length is 15 residues. The CDR3 nucleotides are TGTGCCAGCAACCCTAGCGGGAGGGCCTGGGATGAGCAGTTCTTC. It yields the protein CASNPSGRAWDEQFF.

This sequence joins TRBV10-3 and TRBJ2-3; no clear D. CDR1 is ENHRY and CDR2 is SYGVKD in the germline V gene. Trimming stripped 7 bases from V and 0 bases from J, with 11 bases between. This CDR3 is 14 amino acids long. The CDR3 bases are TGTGCCATCAAAGTCGGAGCTAGCACAGATACGCAGTATTTT. Residues: CAIKVGASTDTQYF.

The gene calls are TRBV13 and TRBJ1-3; 8 bases are shared with TRBD1. The germline V gene encodes CDR1 PRHDT and CDR2 FYEKMQ (reference sequence). The CDR3 runs 15 residues. Germline trimming cut 5 bases from V and 0 bases from J; bases unmatched to any gene: 3. CDR3 coding DNA: TGTGCCAGCAGCCAGGACAGGGCCTCTGGAAACACCATATATTTT. Its translation: CASSQDRASGNTIYF.

The rearrangement joins TRBV7-9 to TRBJ1-1; 11 bases line up with TRBD1. Trimming took 5 bases from V and 3 from J; bases not matched to a gene: 8. Looked up from germline, CDR1 is SEHNR and CDR2 is FQNEAQ (reference sequence). The CDR3 loop spans 16 amino acids. The CDR3 nucleotides are TGTGCCAGCAGCCCACCGGACAGGGGGCAACACACTGAAGCTTTCTTT. Its protein is CASSPPDRGQHTEAFF.

The J gene is TRBJ1-2, the V gene TRBV19, with D possibly TRBD1 on 5 matching bases. The CDR3 covers 13 residues. Germline V gene data show CDR1 as LNHDA and CDR2 as SQIVND (reference sequence). The V end lost 3 bases, the J end lost 6 bases, and 11 bases lay between the germline ends. The CDR3 DNA sequence: TGTGCCAGTAGTATGGGAGGGGAGAATGGCTACACCTTC. Amino acid sequence: CASSMGGENGYTF.

The rearrangement joins TRBV7-9 to TRBJ1-6; D is ambiguous. Looked up from germline, CDR1 is SEHNR and CDR2 is FQNEAQ (reference sequence). CDR3 size: 12 residues. The V and J ends lost 5 bases and 9 bases respectively, with 8 bases between them. CDR3 sequence (DNA): TGTGCCAGCAGCCCAGGAGGTTCACCCCTCCACTTT. It encodes CASSPGGSPLHF.

Written as DNA, the CDR3 is TGTGCCACCATGAGACTTCCAAGCTCCTACGAGCAGTACTTC. Translating gives CATMRLPSSYEQYF. The chain uses TRBV6-5 and TRBJ2-7, with D unclear. V was cut by 10 bases and J by 0 bases, with 16 bases left in between. The germline V gene encodes CDR1 MNHEY and CDR2 SVGAGI. There are 14 residues in the CDR3.

The rearrangement uses TRBV9 and TRBJ1-2; D perhaps matches TRBD1 (6 bases). Germline CDR1 is SGDLS and CDR2 is YYNGEE. Deletions cut 0 bases from V and 6 bases from J, with 12 bases between. This CDR3 is built from 14 residues. The CDR3 protein is CASSVAGGADGYTF. The CDR3 coding sequence is TGTGCCAGCAGCGTAGCCGGGGGCGCAGATGGCTACACCTTC.

The chain links TRBV6-5 to TRBJ1-5; D may be TRBD1 (5 bases). Looked up from germline, CDR1 is MNHEY and CDR2 is SVGAGI. With 4 bases removed from V and 4 bases from J, the gap between germline ends came to 11 bases. This CDR3 has 14 residues. CDR3 DNA: TGTGCCAGCAGTTCGGGGCAGGGAAATCAGCCCCAGCATTTT. Translation: CASSSGQGNQPQHF.

Regarding this clone: One end of the junction does not line up with germline, which may come from a read error. V and J are TRBV7-7 and TRBJ2-5; TRBD1 agrees at 9 bases. This CDR3 has 14 residues. Germline CDR1 and CDR2: SSHAT and FNYEAQ (reference sequence). The CDR3 protein is CASSGTGGEETQYF. The CDR3, as DNA: TGTGCTAGCAGCGGAACAGGGGGCGAGGAGACCCAGTACTTC.

The chain couples TRBV2 to TRBJ1-4; 11 bases agree with TRBD1. The CDR3 runs to 15 residues. Germline V CDR1 and CDR2: SNHLY, FYNNEI. After removal of 4 bases from V and 7 bases from J, the junction contained 5 bases not matched to a gene. The CDR3 nucleotides read TGTGCCAGCAGTGTAGGACAGGGGGCAAGTGAAAAACTGTTTTTT. It translates to CASSVGQGASEKLFF.

CDR3 nucleotide sequence: TGTGCCAGCAAACACGGTAGCGAGCAGTACTTC. It yields the protein CASKHGSEQYF. This chain joins TRBV28 and TRBJ2-7; D remains unclear. The V and J ends lost 7 bases and 6 bases respectively, with 10 bases between them. The CDR3 is 11 residues long. CDR1 is MDHEN and CDR2 is SYDVKM in the germline V gene.

V gene TRBV25-1 combines with J gene TRBJ1-1; 8 bases line up with TRBD1. CDR1 and CDR2 (germline): MGHDK, SYGVNS. With V trimmed by 5 bases and J by 5 bases, 7 bases remained unmatched. The CDR3 sequence is 14 residues long. For the CDR3, the DNA is TGTGCCAGCAGTCAGTCTACAGGGGGTACTGAAGCTTTCTTT. Translated: CASSQSTGGTEAFF.

The rearrangement links TRBV30 to TRBJ2-1, with TRBD1 matching 8 bases. This CDR3 region has 15 residues. Germline V gives CDR1 GTSNPN, CDR2 SVGIG (reference sequence). Trimming at V came to 6 bases and at J to 7 bases, leaving 14 bases not matched to a gene. CDR3 residues: CACYRQGRLVNEQFF. The DNA for the CDR3 is TGTGCCTGTTATCGACAGGGGCGGTTGGTGAATGAGCAGTTCTTC.

The chain carries TRBV11-2 and TRBJ2-1, with 7 positions matching TRBD2. The V and J ends lost 1 base and 7 bases, in that order; junction bases with no gene match: 7. Looked up from germline, CDR1 is SGHAT and CDR2 is FQNNGV. The CDR3 consists of 15 residues. CDR3 DNA: TGTGCCAGCAGCTTAGTTGGGACTATTATGAATGAGCAGTTCTTC. Protein: CASSLVGTIMNEQFF. Using reference TRBV11-2 and TRBJ2-1 for the parts outside the CDR3, the full variable domain is EAGVAQSPRYKIIEKRQSVAFWCNPISGHATLYWYQQILGQGPKLLIQFQNNGVVDDSQLPKDRFSAERLKGVDSTLKIQPAKLEDSAVYLCASSLVGTIMNEQFFGPGTRLTVL.

This chain connects TRBV7-3 to TRBJ2-3; no clear D. Germline CDR1 SGHTA, CDR2 FQGTGA. With 1 base removed from V and 5 bases from J, the gap between germline ends came to 4 bases. The length of the CDR3 is 12 residues. CDR3 DNA sequence: TGTGCCAGCAGCTTAATGGGAGATACGCAGTATTTT. This translates into CASSLMGDTQYF. Drawing the rest from reference TRBV7-3 and TRBJ2-3, the complete variable domain is GAGVSQTPSNKVTEKGKYVELRCDPISGHTALYWYRQSLGQGPEFLIYFQGTGAADDSGLPNDRFFAVRPEGSVSTLKIQRTERGDSAVYLCASSLMGDTQYFGPGTRLTVL.

This chain connects TRBV29-1 to TRBJ2-5; the D is unclear. Germline V gives CDR1 SQVTM, CDR2 ANQGSEA. The CDR3 sequence is 13 residues long. The V and J ends lost 2 bases and 2 bases respectively, with 9 bases between them. The CDR3 loop reads CSVEFASQETQYF. The CDR3 region has the DNA TGCAGCGTTGAATTTGCCAGTCAAGAGACCCAGTACTTC.